The 8 T cell receptor beta chains listed next were all sequenced from one sample in a study of blood T cell repertoires in COVID-19. Data came from immunoSEQ multiplex PCR; TCRdb stores just in-frame clones and leaves some out. The sample has about 240,000 clones; around 89% are singletons. Sequencing was performed on peripheral blood. These receptors all stem from a woman between 40 and 50 years old who had recovered from COVID-19.

J is TRBJ1-2 and V is TRBV7-2; maybe TRBD1 (5 bases). Trimming cost V 3 bases and J 4 bases, with 9 bases left between them. This CDR3 comprises 13 residues. Germline V gene sequence: CDR1 SGHTA, CDR2 FQGNSA. CDR3 in amino acids: CASSFGGVYGYTF. The CDR3 nucleotides read TGTGCCAGCAGCTTCGGGGGGGTCTATGGCTACACCTTC. The variable domain in full, with the rest retrieved from reference TRBV7-2 and TRBJ1-2, is GAGVSQSPSNKVTEKGKDVELRCDPISGHTALYWYRQSLGQGLEFLIYFQGNSAPDKSGLPSDRFSAERTGGSVSTLTIQRTQQEDSAVYLCASSFGGVYGYTFGSGTRLTVV.

This clone has just one count. The rearrangement uses TRBV5-1 and TRBJ2-3; 12 bases are shared with TRBD2. The CDR3 runs to 14 residues. J gave up 5 bases and V 9 bases, and 7 bases lay outside the gene matches. Per the germline V gene, CDR1 is SGHRS and CDR2 is YFSETQ. In nucleotides, the CDR3 is TGCGCCACCACTAGCGGGAGGCCGGGAGATACGCAGTATTTT. It codes for CATTSGRPGDTQYF.

This rearrangement joins TRBV6-5 to TRBJ1-6; the match to TRBD1 covers 7 bases. Trimming removed 0 bases from V and 11 bases from J; junction bases left unmatched: 4. The CDR3 totals 14 residues. The germline CDR1 and CDR2 sequences are MNHEY and SVGAGI. CDR3 coding DNA: TGTGCCAGCAGTTACTCACGGGACAGCGCACCCCTCCACTTT. Protein product: CASSYSRDSAPLHF.

This chain joins TRBV10-1 and TRBJ2-2; TRBD2 might be the D (5 bases). This CDR3 spans 17 amino acids. CDR1 is WNHNN, CDR2 SYGVQD, per germline (reference sequence). The V gene lost 8 bases and the J gene lost 5 bases, with 24 bases spanning the gap. This chain's CDR3 is CASPVTETPSGTGELFF. The CDR3, as DNA: TGCGCCAGCCCTGTGACGGAGACACCCTCGGGGACCGGGGAGCTGTTTTTT.

The chain joins TRBV5-4 to TRBJ2-7; TRBD2 matches 7 bases. The V gene's germline CDR1 is SGHNT and CDR2 YYREEE (reference sequence). Trimming at V came to 0 bases and at J to 0 bases, leaving 6 bases not matched to a gene. This CDR3 is 16 amino acids long. The CDR3 coding sequence is TGTGCCAGCAGCTTGGAACTGGGCGGGAGCTCCTACGAGCAGTACTTC. It translates to CASSLELGGSSYEQYF.

The J gene is TRBJ1-3, the V gene TRBV5-6, with 9 bases aligning to TRBD1. CDR1 SGHDT and CDR2 YYEEEE come from the germline V gene. CDR3 length equals 18 residues. V dropped 6 bases and J dropped 0; count of bases not matched to a gene: 13. The DNA for the CDR3 is TGTGCCAGCATCCCCTGGGGACAGGGAGGGCCCTCTGGAAACACCATATATTTT. Translating gives CASIPWGQGGPSGNTIYF.

This chain joins TRBV11-3 and TRBJ2-1, with no clear D. V was shortened by 3 bases and J by 6 bases, with 9 bases between the two germline ends. The CDR3 is 13 residues long. Germline V gene sequence: CDR1 SGHNT, CDR2 YENEEA. The DNA of the CDR3 is TGTGCCAGCAGCTTTGAGTCTAGCAATGAGCAGTTCTTC. Its translation: CASSFESSNEQFF.

The chain joins TRBV19 to TRBJ2-6; D not certain. Per the germline V gene, CDR1 is LNHDA and CDR2 is SQIVND (reference sequence). The CDR3 contains 15 residues. Trimming left V 3 bases short and J 0 bases short, with 6 bases between. DNA of the CDR3: TGTGCCAGTAGTATCGGCGGCTCTGGGGCCAACGTCCTGACTTTC. Its protein is CASSIGGSGANVLTF.